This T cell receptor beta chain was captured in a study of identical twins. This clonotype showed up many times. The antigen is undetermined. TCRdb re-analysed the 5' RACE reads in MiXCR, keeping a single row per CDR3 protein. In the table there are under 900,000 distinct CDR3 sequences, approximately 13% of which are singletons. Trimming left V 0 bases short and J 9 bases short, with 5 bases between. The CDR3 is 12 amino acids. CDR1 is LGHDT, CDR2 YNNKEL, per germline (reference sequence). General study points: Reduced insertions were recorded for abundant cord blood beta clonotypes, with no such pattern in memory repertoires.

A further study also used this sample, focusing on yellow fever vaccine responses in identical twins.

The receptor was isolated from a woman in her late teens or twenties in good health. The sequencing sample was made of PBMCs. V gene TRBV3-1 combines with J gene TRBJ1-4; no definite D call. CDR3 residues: CASSQERQKLFF. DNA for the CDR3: TGTGCCAGCAGCCAAGAACGCCAAAAACTGTTTTTT.